The 8 T cell receptor beta chains presented below share a single source sample, sequenced in a study of CD8+ T cells in alopecia areata. cDNA prepared by RNA extraction and subsequent reverse transcription served as the template for sequencing. The method was immunoSEQ multiplex PCR; TCRdb's version includes in-frame clones alone and lacks a portion of them. This sample has 200,000 to 250,000 clones, with more than 45% found just once. Treatment in this sample: oral pan-JAK inhibitor, 5-10 mg twice daily. The sequencing here drew on CD4+ T cells sorted from blood, taken at week 4, from a patient treated with tofacitinib. The source of these receptors is a human donor with alopecia areata.

The rearrangement links TRBV7-3 to TRBJ1-2, with D hard to call. The germline CDR1 and CDR2 sequences are SGHTA and FQGTGA. The V end was cut by 0 bases, the J end by 8 bases, with 10 bases between. The CDR3 extends over 13 amino acids. The CDR3 bases are TGTGCCAGCAGCTTAACGGTGGAGGGAGGCTACACCTTC. Amino acid sequence: CASSLTVEGGYTF.

The chain is built from TRBV20-1 and TRBJ2-5, with D maybe TRBD2 (5 bases). The CDR3 loop spans 10 amino acids. V dropped 5 bases and J dropped 5 bases, with 6 bases sitting between them. CDR1 and CDR2 (germline): DFQATT, SNEGSKA (reference sequence). The CDR3 nucleotides read TGCAGTGCTCAGCGGGAGACCCAGTACTTC. Amino acid sequence: CSAQRETQYF.

This chain joins TRBV5-6 and TRBJ1-4; D is unresolved. Germline CDR1 is SGHDT and CDR2 is YYEEEE. The V gene lost 5 bases and the J gene lost 7 bases, with 15 bases spanning the gap. The CDR3 is 14 residues long. The CDR3 here is CASRNRAETEKLFF. The CDR3, as DNA: TGTGCCAGCAGGAACAGAGCCGAAACTGAAAAACTGTTTTTT.

This clone appeared a few times. The chain combines TRBV28 with TRBJ2-1, with 7 bases fitting TRBD2. The V and J ends lost 9 bases and 7 bases, in that order; junction bases with no gene match: 6. The CDR3 is 12 residues long. In germline, CDR1 is MDHEN, CDR2 SYDVKM. The CDR3 DNA is TGTGCCAGTAGGGAGGGTTGGAATGAGCAGTTCTTC. Translation: CASREGWNEQFF.

The chain has TRBV6-5 and TRBJ1-2; no clear D. The CDR3 runs 13 residues. Germline V gene data show CDR1 as MNHEY and CDR2 as SVGAGI. V lost 6 bases and J 3 bases, leaving 11 bases between the germline ends. CDR3 sequence (DNA): TGTGCCAGCAGAACCCCCGGGGACTATGGCTACACCTTC. Protein sequence: CASRTPGDYGYTF.

V usage is TRBV4-1 and J usage is TRBJ2-1, with 8 bases matching TRBD2. The CDR3 sequence is 15 residues long. Germline V CDR1 and CDR2: MGHRA, YSYEKL. V shed 3 bases, J shed 10 bases, and the junction held 11 bases outside the gene matches. CDR3 nucleotides: TGCGCCAGCAGCCATGTCCCGGGGGGGCATCGGGAGCAGTTCTTC. Encoded protein: CASSHVPGGHREQFF.

The rearrangement links TRBV6-5 to TRBJ1-4, with D possibly matching TRBD1 (5 bases). The germline gives CDR1 MNHEY, CDR2 SVGAGI. V gave up 2 bases and J gave up 1 base, with 8 bases separating them. There are 15 residues in the CDR3. CDR3 nucleotide sequence: TGTGCCAGCAGTTACCGGCAGGGAACTAATGAAAAACTGTTTTTT. Its translation is CASSYRQGTNEKLFF.

The CDR3 loop reads CAWSDSSGYTF. As DNA, the CDR3 is TGTGCCTGGAGTGACAGTTCTGGCTACACCTTC. This chain connects TRBV30 to TRBJ1-2; D call uncertain. Germline-derived CDR1 and CDR2 are GTSNPN and SVGIG (reference sequence). The CDR3 is made up of 11 amino acids. V was trimmed by 1 base and J by 7 bases, leaving 7 bases between them.